This TCR beta chain was identified during a study of radiotherapy plus CTLA-4 blockade in lung cancer. Study context: There were objective responses in roughly 17% of patients, and 31% had disease control.

This CDR3 region has 15 residues. V was trimmed by 0 bases and J by 6 bases, leaving 14 bases between them. Germline values: CDR1 ENHRY, CDR2 SYGVKD. The protocol was immunoSEQ multiplex PCR, while the TCRdb copy is restricted to in-frame clones and leaves out a portion. The table includes 90,000 to 130,000 clones, approximately 77% detected once. Those with chemo-refractory metastatic non-small-cell lung cancer were treated with focal radiation combined with CTLA-4 blockade using ipilimumab. As to this clone: The antigen remains unidentified.

Study-wide points: Strongest reported response predictors: early blood clone changes and post-radiation interferon-beta. Peripheral blood showed expansion of tumor-derived TCR clones after radiotherapy and ipilimumab.

The V call is TRBV10-3, the J call TRBJ1-2, with a tentative D call TRBD1 (5 bases). The sequence derives from a human donor with non-small cell lung cancer that progressed on radiotherapy plus ipilimumab. Some clones in this sample may be carry-over from other donors' samples. The sample here was peripheral blood, taken from a patient treated with radiotherapy plus ipilimumab. CDR3 loop: CAISESGRGFDGYTF. The CDR3 DNA follows: TGTGCCATCAGTGAGTCAGGTCGGGGGTTCGATGGCTACACCTTC.